The rows below give T cell receptor beta chains drawn from one sample of a study of post-analysis software for immune sequencing data. Each CDR3 protein gets one entry after TCRdb re-called the PCR reads with MiXCR. The table lists around 250,000 distinct CDR3 sequences, 36% of them singletons. The sequencing sample was made of blood. The receptors were sampled from a girl between 5 and 17 years old with multiple sclerosis. The CDR3 runs from the conserved cysteine through the conserved F or W. The D gene is left open where the match is weak. A row's size may be missing; if present it is once, few, many or a size class.

TRBV7-2	TRBD1	NA	TRBJ2-7	TGTGCCAGCAGCTTTGACAGGGGGCTGTCCTACGAGCAGTACTTC	CASSFDRGLSYEQYF
TRBV11-2	NA	NA	TRBJ1-1	TGTGCCAGCAGCTTCGGACAGAAGGTCGCTGAAGCTTTCTTT	CASSFGQKVAEAFF
TRBV6-2/TRBV6-3	NA	NA	TRBJ2-1	TGTGCCAGCAGTGAAGCGGGTGAGCAGTTCTTC	CASSEAGEQFF
TRBV7-2	TRBD2	few	TRBJ2-2	TGTGCCAGCAATAGCGGGAGGGCCGGGGAGCTGTTTTTT	CASNSGRAGELFF
TRBV20-1	TRBD2	NA	TRBJ2-1	TGCAGTGCTAGGACGTTAGCAACTAGCGACTACAATGAGCAGTTCTTC	CSARTLATSDYNEQFF
TRBV10-3	NA	NA	TRBJ2-5	TGTGCCATCAGTGTCAAACCTGGGGAGACCCAGTACTTC	CAISVKPGETQYF
TRBV29-1	NA	many	TRBJ1-1	TGCAGCGTTGATGAGGCCGGGTACACTGAAGCTTTCTTT	CSVDEAGYTEAFF
TRBV29-1	TRBD1	many	TRBJ1-1	TGCAGCGTTGACGTGGGACAGACTTTGAACACTGAAGCTTTCTTT	CSVDVGQTLNTEAFF
TRBV7-2	TRBD1	many	TRBJ1-2	TGTGCCAGCAGCTATGCGGGACAGCCCGCAGGCTACACCTTC	CASSYAGQPAGYTF
TRBV20-1	TRBD1	NA	TRBJ1-5	TGCAGTGCGGACAGGTCCAATCAGCCCCAGCATTTT	CSADRSNQPQHF
TRBV12-3/TRBV12-4	TRBD2	NA	TRBJ2-3	TGTGCCAGCAGTTTTCTAGCGGGGGGGCGCACAGATACGCAGTATTTT	CASSFLAGGRTDTQYF
TRBV20-1	TRBD2	NA	TRBJ2-1	TGCAGTGGGGTTACTAGCGGGAGGAATGAGCAGTTCTTC	CSGVTSGRNEQFF
TRBV15	TRBD1	NA	TRBJ1-2	TGTGCCACCAGCAGAGATCGAGGGGGCGCCGAGGGTAACGGGGGCTACACCTTC	CATSRDRGGAEGNGGYTF
TRBV20-1	TRBD1	NA	TRBJ1-1	TGCAGTGCTAGAGATAGTGGGGTTGACAGGGGGCTGAGCACTGAAGCTTTCTTT	CSARDSGVDRGLSTEAFF
TRBV6-5	NA	NA	TRBJ1-2	TGTGCCAGCAGTGCTACAGGGAATGGCTACACCTTC	CASSATGNGYTF
TRBV5-1	NA	many	TRBJ2-5	TGCGCCAGCAGCCAACCGGGGGAAGAGACCCAGTACTTC	CASSQPGEETQYF
TRBV7-2	NA	many	TRBJ1-6	TGTGCCAGCAGGCGAACAGGGAGCATTGCACCCCTCCACTTT	CASRRTGSIAPLHF
TRBV7-7	TRBD2	NA	TRBJ2-5	TGTGCCAGCAGTGAGGACGGGGGGGCCGTGGAGACCCAGTACTTC	CASSEDGGAVETQYF
TRBV24-1	TRBD2	many	TRBJ2-1	TGTGCCACCACTTCTAGCGGGAGCAATGAGCAGTTCTTC	CATTSSGSNEQFF
TRBV5-1	NA	many	TRBJ2-1	TGCGCCAGCAGCTTGATGGCGGGAAGAGGCAATGAGCAGTTCTTC	CASSLMAGRGNEQFF
TRBV11-2	TRBD1	many	TRBJ2-1	TGTGCCAGCAGCGCGACTGGACAGGGCTACAATGAGCAGTTCTTC	CASSATGQGYNEQFF
TRBV6-1	TRBD1	many	TRBJ2-7	TGTGCCAGCATTGGGACAGGGATACGCAACGAGCAGTACTTC	CASIGTGIRNEQYF
TRBV5-1	TRBD1	NA	TRBJ1-4	TGCGCCAGCAACCGGACAGGGGTCGATATGAATGAAAAACTGTTTTTT	CASNRTGVDMNEKLFF
TRBV12-3/TRBV12-4	TRBD1	few	TRBJ2-6	TGTGCCAGCAGTTGGTCACCGGGACAGGGGGGCTCTGGGGCCAACGTCCTGACTTTC	CASSWSPGQGGSGANVLTF
TRBV27	NA	NA	TRBJ2-1	TGTGCCAGCAGCCACAGTTTAGTCGGGGCACGCACCCACCACGGGAGCTACAATGAGCAGTTCTTC	CASSHSLVGARTHHGSYNEQFF
TRBV4-1	TRBD2	NA	TRBJ2-3	TGCGCCAGCAGCTATAGACTAGCGGGGGAAGATGATACGCAGTATTTT	CASSYRLAGEDDTQYF
TRBV11-2	NA	NA	TRBJ2-7	TGTGCCAGCAGCTTAGCCCTCGGGGAGCAGTACTTC	CASSLALGEQYF
TRBV7-8	TRBD1	NA	TRBJ1-1	TGTGTCAGCAGGCCTCCGGGACAGACGAACACTGAAGCTTTCTTT	CVSRPPGQTNTEAFF
TRBV12-3/TRBV12-4	NA	many	TRBJ2-3	TGTGCCAGCAGTTTGGGACCGCCAACAGATACGCAGTATTTT	CASSLGPPTDTQYF
TRBV29-1	NA	few	TRBJ2-1	TGCAGCGTTGAAGAGTCAACGGGATTGAGCTCCTACAATGAGCAGTTCTTC	CSVEESTGLSSYNEQFF
TRBV9	NA	NA	TRBJ2-3	TGTGCCAGCAGCGTAGGCTTTACAGATACGCAGTATTTT	CASSVGFTDTQYF
TRBV7-2	TRBD2	few	TRBJ2-2	TGTGCCAGCAGCTTAGAACTAGCGGGGGGCACCGGGGAGCTGTTTTTT	CASSLELAGGTGELFF
TRBV6-5	NA	NA	TRBJ2-3	TGTGCCAGCAGTACTACACGAGGCCCAACGAGCCACACAGATACGCAGTATTTT	CASSTTRGPTSHTDTQYF
TRBV12-3/TRBV12-4	NA	many	TRBJ1-1	TGTGCCAGCTCCCCGCAGGGCGCTGAAGCTTTCTTT	CASSPQGAEAFF
TRBV4-1	NA	few	TRBJ2-5	TGCGCCAGCAGCCAAGAGGCTTGGAATATCACGGACGAGACCCAGTACTTC	CASSQEAWNITDETQYF
TRBV11-1	TRBD1	many	TRBJ1-2	TGTGCCAGCAGGTCCTCCGACAGGGACTATGGCTACACCTTC	CASRSSDRDYGYTF
TRBV7-3	NA	many	TRBJ1-6	TGTGCCAGCAGCTTAAAAGGGACACTAAATTCACCCCTCCACTTT	CASSLKGTLNSPLHF
TRBV20-1	TRBD2	NA	TRBJ2-1	TGCAGTGCTGTACAGCCGACTAGCGGGAGGGCCAAAGAGCAGTTCTTC	CSAVQPTSGRAKEQFF
TRBV7-2	NA	many	TRBJ1-1	TGTGCCAGCAAACCCAACAGGGAGAACACTGAAGCTTTCTTT	CASKPNRENTEAFF
TRBV29-1	TRBD2	NA	TRBJ2-1	TGCAGCGTTGAGGGGCCGACGGGGGGGGTTCGGGGGAATGAGCAGTTCTTC	CSVEGPTGGVRGNEQFF
TRBV18	NA	NA	TRBJ1-2	TGTGCCAGCTCGACCTTAGACGCTAACTATGGCTACACCTTC	CASSTLDANYGYTF
TRBV5-1	TRBD2	NA	TRBJ2-7	TGCGCCAGCAGCTTGTCCGGGACTACCTACAATGAGCAGTACTTC	CASSLSGTTYNEQYF
TRBV10-3	TRBD2	NA	TRBJ2-2	TGTGCCGCCGCCCTAGCGGGGACGAACACCGGGGAGCTGTTTTTT	CAAALAGTNTGELFF
TRBV6-5	TRBD2	many	TRBJ2-3	TGTGCCAGCAGTTATTCCGGGGGGAGCACAGATACGCAGTATTTT	CASSYSGGSTDTQYF
TRBV12-3/TRBV12-4	NA	few	TRBJ1-1	TGTGCCAGCAGTTTAGGGTGGGGACAGAACACTGAAGCTTTCTTT	CASSLGWGQNTEAFF
TRBV7-2	NA	NA	TRBJ2-1	TGTGCCAGCAGCTTAAACCCGCTCGGGCAGTTCTTC	CASSLNPLGQFF
TRBV7-3	NA	many	TRBJ2-6	TGTGCCAGCAGCTTGACAGGTTCTGGGGCCAACGTCCTGACTTTC	CASSLTGSGANVLTF
TRBV28	NA	NA	TRBJ1-1	TGTGCCAGCAGTTTACTGGGCTGGAAGAACACTGAAGCTTTCTTT	CASSLLGWKNTEAFF
TRBV4-1	NA	many	TRBJ2-3	TGCGCCAGCAGCCCGGGGACAGCGGGGGATACGCAGTATTTT	CASSPGTAGDTQYF
TRBV10-3	TRBD1	many	TRBJ1-2	TGTGCCACAACCGGGACAGGGGACTATGGCTACACCTTC	CATTGTGDYGYTF
TRBV29-1	NA	NA	TRBJ2-7	TGCAGCGTTGAGGGGCAGGGGTACGAGCAGTACTTC	CSVEGQGYEQYF
TRBV5-1	TRBD1	NA	TRBJ2-3	TGCGCCAGCAGCATGGGACAGACAACAGATACGCAGTATTTT	CASSMGQTTDTQYF
TRBV5-6	NA	few	TRBJ2-7	TGTGCCAGCAGCTTGGCTTACAACTCCTACGAGCAGTACTTC	CASSLAYNSYEQYF
TRBV7-2	TRBD1	few	TRBJ1-2	TGTGCCAGCAGCTTAAAAGTGCGAGGGGGCGCAGATGGCTACACCTTC	CASSLKVRGGADGYTF